The rows below give T cell receptor beta chains drawn from one sample of a study of cytomegalovirus exposure and HLA in healthy donors. TCRdb's table, derived via immunoSEQ multiplex PCR, lists solely in-frame clones and lacks some. The sample lists fewer than 140,000 clones, about 64% occurring once. Sequenced material: PBMCs. The receptors here all came from a female donor in good health and CMV-seronegative. Both conserved end residues are part of each CDR3. D genes are given only for firm matches. The size field is filled for only some rows; it gives once, few, many or a size class.

D gene	V gene	J gene	CDR3 length	clone size	CDR3 DNA	CDR3 protein
TRBD2	TRBV7-3	TRBJ2-1	16	few	TGTGCCAGCAGCTTAAGAAGGACTAGCGGGAGTTCTGAGCAGTTCTTC	CASSLRRTSGSSEQFF
NA	TRBV5-4	TRBJ2-2	13	few	TGTGCCAGCAGCCCGGTCCTATCCGGGGAGCTGTTTTTT	CASSPVLSGELFF
NA	TRBV19	TRBJ2-6	13	NA	TGTGCCAGTAGGGGGGCCGGGGCCAACGTCCTGACTTTC	CASRGAGANVLTF
TRBD2	TRBV19	TRBJ2-3	15	NA	TGTGCCAGTAGTATAAAGGGGCGGGAGTTAGATACGCAGTATTTT	CASSIKGRELDTQYF
NA	TRBV11-3	TRBJ2-7	15	NA	TGTGCCAGCAGCTTAGATGCAGGGCCAAACTACGAGCAGTACTTC	CASSLDAGPNYEQYF
TRBD1	TRBV4-3	TRBJ1-2	15	NA	TGCGCCAGCAGCCAAGGCCGACAGGGTATGTTCGGCTACACCTTC	CASSQGRQGMFGYTF
TRBD1	TRBV7-6	TRBJ2-2	15	NA	TGTGCCAGCAGCTTAGTTGACAGGGGAGCCGGGGAGCTGTTTTTT	CASSLVDRGAGELFF
TRBD1	TRBV9	TRBJ2-2	15	NA	TGTGCCAGCAGGGGACAGGGGAGCGGCACCGGGGAGCTGTTTTTT	CASRGQGSGTGELFF
TRBD1	TRBV7-3	TRBJ2-2	15	medium-sized	TGTGCCAGCAGCCAGCACAGGGGAAGCACCGGGGAGCTGTTTTTT	CASSQHRGSTGELFF
NA	TRBV2	TRBJ1-2	13	few	TGTGCCAGCAGTGCGGTGCTAAACTATGGCTACACCTTC	CASSAVLNYGYTF
NA	TRBV18	TRBJ1-1	14	NA	TGTGCCAGCTCACCACGGGAGAGAAACACTGAAGCTTTCTTT	CASSPRERNTEAFF
NA	TRBV7-9	TRBJ2-7	12	NA	TGTGCCAGCAGCTCCCAGGGGTACGAGCAGTACTTC	CASSSQGYEQYF
TRBD2	TRBV4-1	TRBJ2-7	15	once	TGCGCCAGCAGCCAAACTAGCGGGGTTACCTACGAGCAGTACTTC	CASSQTSGVTYEQYF
TRBD2	TRBV15	TRBJ2-5	17	NA	TGTGCCACCAGCAGAGGTGTTCATAGCGGGGTACAAGAGACCCAGTACTTC	CATSRGVHSGVQETQYF
TRBD2	TRBV5-5	TRBJ2-1	17	once	TGTGCCAGCAGTGATCGACTAGCGGGAGTCTCCTACAATGAGCAGTTCTTC	CASSDRLAGVSYNEQFF
NA	TRBV6-6	TRBJ2-7	13	NA	TGTGCCAGCAGTAGCCCCGGACTCTACGAGCAGTACTTC	CASSSPGLYEQYF
NA	TRBV11-2	TRBJ1-2	15	few	TGTGCCAGCAGCTTAATCCGGGGATGGGCGGATGGCTACACCTTC	CASSLIRGWADGYTF
TRBD1	TRBV10-3	TRBJ1-2	13	NA	TGTGCCACGACTGGACAGGGGGACTATGGCTACACCTTC	CATTGQGDYGYTF
NA	TRBV28	TRBJ2-3	12	NA	TGTGCCAGCAGTTCAAACACAGATACGCAGTATTTT	CASSSNTDTQYF
NA	TRBV7-9	TRBJ2-5	12	NA	TGTGCCAGCAGCTTAATCGGAGAGACCCAGTACTTC	CASSLIGETQYF
TRBD2	TRBV5-1	TRBJ2-1	18	once	TGCGCCAGCAGGTCCGGACTAGCGGGAGGAGGTTCCTACAATGAGCAGTTCTTC	CASRSGLAGGGSYNEQFF
NA	TRBV5-5	TRBJ2-7	11	few	TGTGCCAGCAGCTGGGGGGACCAGCATCACTTC	CASSWGDQHHF
NA	TRBV5-1	TRBJ2-2	15	NA	TGCGCCAGCAGCTTGGTGGGGCCAAGGGCCGGGGAGCTGTTTTTT	CASSLVGPRAGELFF
NA	TRBV6-5	TRBJ2-3	13	NA	TGTGCCAGCAGAGAGGGGGGGACAGATACGCAGTATTTT	CASREGGTDTQYF
NA	TRBV2	TRBJ1-5	13	NA	TGTGCCAGCAGTGTAGACAGGTCTCAGCCCCAGCATTTT	CASSVDRSQPQHF
NA	TRBV7-3	TRBJ2-1	13	NA	TGTGCCAGCAGCTTAATGATTGGGGGGGAGCAGTTCTTC	CASSLMIGGEQFF
NA	TRBV5-5	TRBJ2-2	15	once	TGTGCCAGCAGCCAAGTGGACAGCGACACCGGGGAGCTGTTTTTT	CASSQVDSDTGELFF
NA	TRBV11-3	TRBJ2-7	16	few	TGTGCCAGCAGCCCGCAGCGGGCCATTGAATCCTACGAGCAGTACTTC	CASSPQRAIESYEQYF
TRBD2	TRBV5-8	TRBJ2-1	15	NA	TGTGCCAGCAGCCGCCGACTAGCGGGACTACATGAGCAGTTCTTC	CASSRRLAGLHEQFF
NA	TRBV7-2	TRBJ2-7	14	NA	TGTGCCAGCAGCTTAGGAGGGCTAGCCCTCGAGCAGTACTTC	CASSLGGLALEQYF
NA	TRBV21-1	TRBJ1-3	12	many	TGTGCCAGCACCCTCCAGGGGCACACCATATATTTT	CASTLQGHTIYF
TRBD1	TRBV7-9	TRBJ2-1	14	NA	TGTGCCAGCAGCCCCGCAGGGGGTTACAATGAGCAGTTCTTC	CASSPAGGYNEQFF
NA	TRBV19	TRBJ1-4	14	NA	TGTGCCAGTAGGTACACCGGGGGTAATGAAAAACTGTTTTTT	CASRYTGGNEKLFF
NA	TRBV5-6	TRBJ2-6	17	NA	TGTGCCAGCAGCTTGGGGCAGGGAATCTCTGGGGCCAACGTCCTGACTTTC	CASSLGQGISGANVLTF
NA	TRBV27	TRBJ1-4	13	NA	TGTGCCAGCCATCCCAGTTATAATGAAAAACTGTTTTTT	CASHPSYNEKLFF
TRBD1	TRBV5-1	TRBJ2-2	15	NA	TGCGCCAGCAGCCCCCGGACAGGCTACACCGGGGAGCTGTTTTTT	CASSPRTGYTGELFF
TRBD2	TRBV7-2	TRBJ2-1	15	few	TGTGCCAGCAGCGGGGGCGGGAGGGCCGGGGATGAGCAGTTCTTC	CASSGGGRAGDEQFF
NA	TRBV6-1	TRBJ1-5	14	NA	TGTGCCAGCACGCTGGACAAGGCCAATCAGCCCCAGCATTTT	CASTLDKANQPQHF
TRBD1	TRBV5-1	TRBJ2-7	12	NA	TGCGCCAGCAGCCTGGGACAGGCCGAGCAGTACTTC	CASSLGQAEQYF
TRBD1	TRBV28	TRBJ2-7	15	NA	TGTGCCAGCAGTTCCTCCGGGACAGGGCGACGCGAGCAGTACTTC	CASSSSGTGRREQYF
NA	TRBV10-2	TRBJ1-3	18	NA	TGCGCCAGCAGAAACTCCTACGGAAGAGGCCTCTCTGGAAACACCATATATTTT	CASRNSYGRGLSGNTIYF
TRBD1	TRBV11-1	TRBJ2-1	15	NA	TGTGCCAGCAGGGGTGACAGGGGGGGTGAGAATGAGCAGTTCTTC	CASRGDRGGENEQFF
NA	TRBV19	TRBJ1-1	14	NA	TGTGCCAGTAGTGGGGCCCACGTCGGCACTGAAGCTTTCTTT	CASSGAHVGTEAFF
NA	TRBV5-1	TRBJ2-1	14	NA	TGCGCCAGCAGAACGGAGCGCCCGTACAATGAGCAGTTCTTC	CASRTERPYNEQFF
TRBD2	TRBV2	TRBJ2-7	16	few	TGTGCCAGCACCCTAACCCCGGGACTAGCGGGAGCCGAGCAGTACTTC	CASTLTPGLAGAEQYF
TRBD2	TRBV12-5	TRBJ2-1	17	NA	TGTGCTAGTGGTTTCCCTCAGGCTAGCGGTAAATACAATGAGCAGTTCTTC	CASGFPQASGKYNEQFF
TRBD2	TRBV7-3	TRBJ2-3	16	NA	TGTGCCAGCAGTCCCGGCGCTAGCGGACGCACAGATACGCAGTATTTT	CASSPGASGRTDTQYF
TRBD2	TRBV7-3	TRBJ2-7	15	NA	TGTGCCAGCAGCTTATCGGCTAGCGGGACCTACGAGCAGTACTTC	CASSLSASGTYEQYF
TRBD2	TRBV5-1	TRBJ2-1	14	NA	TGCGCCAGCAGCTGGGGCGGGGGTGACAATGAGCAGTTCTTC	CASSWGGGDNEQFF
TRBD2	TRBV9	TRBJ2-3	16	NA	TGTGCCAGCAGCGTAGGCACTAGCGGACCTCTTCATACGCAGTATTTT	CASSVGTSGPLHTQYF
TRBD1	TRBV19	TRBJ2-7	13	NA	TGTGCCAGTAGGGGGACAGGGGCTTACGAGCAGTACTTC	CASRGTGAYEQYF
TRBD2	TRBV5-4	TRBJ2-1	16	NA	TGTGCCAGCAGCGGCCCTAGCGGGAACTCCTACAATGAGCAGTTCTTC	CASSGPSGNSYNEQFF
NA	TRBV14	TRBJ2-5	15	NA	TGTGCCAGCAGCCAAGATTCCTACCGAGGAGAGACCCAGTACTTC	CASSQDSYRGETQYF
NA	TRBV2	TRBJ1-1	12	NA	TGTGCCAGCTCCGGGTATAACACTGAAGCTTTCTTT	CASSGYNTEAFF
NA	TRBV9	TRBJ1-4	15	NA	TGTGCCAGCAGCGTAGTCGGGGCAACTAATGAAAAACTGTTTTTT	CASSVVGATNEKLFF